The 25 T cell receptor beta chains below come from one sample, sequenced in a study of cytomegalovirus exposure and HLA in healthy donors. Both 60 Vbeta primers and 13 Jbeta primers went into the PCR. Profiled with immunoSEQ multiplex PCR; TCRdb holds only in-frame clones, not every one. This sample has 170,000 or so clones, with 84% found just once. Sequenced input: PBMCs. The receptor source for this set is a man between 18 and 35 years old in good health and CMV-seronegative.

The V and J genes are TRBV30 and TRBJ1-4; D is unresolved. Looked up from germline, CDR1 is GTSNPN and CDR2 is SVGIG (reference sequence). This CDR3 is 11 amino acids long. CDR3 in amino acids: CVLATNEKLFF. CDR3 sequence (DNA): TGTGTCCTCGCAACTAATGAAAAACTGTTTTTT.

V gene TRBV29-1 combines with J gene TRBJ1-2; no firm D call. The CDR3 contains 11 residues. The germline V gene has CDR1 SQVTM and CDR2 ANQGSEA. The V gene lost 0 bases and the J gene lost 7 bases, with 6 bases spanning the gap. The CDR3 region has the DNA TGCAGCGTTGAAGACTACAGTGGCTACACCTTC. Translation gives CSVEDYSGYTF.

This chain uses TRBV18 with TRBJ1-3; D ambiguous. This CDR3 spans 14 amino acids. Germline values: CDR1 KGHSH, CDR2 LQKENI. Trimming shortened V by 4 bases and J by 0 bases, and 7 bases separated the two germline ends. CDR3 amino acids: CASSQTDSGNTIYF. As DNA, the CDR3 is TGTGCCAGCTCACAAACAGACTCTGGAAACACCATATATTTT. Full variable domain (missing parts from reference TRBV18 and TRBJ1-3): NAGVMQNPRHLVRRRGQEARLRCSPMKGHSHVYWYRQLPEEGLKFMVYLQKENIIDESGMPKERFSAEFPKEGPSILRIQQVVRGDSAAYFCASSQTDSGNTIYFGEGSWLTVV.

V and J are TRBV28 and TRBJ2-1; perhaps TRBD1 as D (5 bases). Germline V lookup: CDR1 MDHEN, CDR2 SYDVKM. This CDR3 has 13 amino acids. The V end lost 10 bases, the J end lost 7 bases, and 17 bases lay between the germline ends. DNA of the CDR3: TGTGCCACAGGGCGCCTCAGGGTTAATGAGCAGTTCTTC. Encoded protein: CATGRLRVNEQFF.

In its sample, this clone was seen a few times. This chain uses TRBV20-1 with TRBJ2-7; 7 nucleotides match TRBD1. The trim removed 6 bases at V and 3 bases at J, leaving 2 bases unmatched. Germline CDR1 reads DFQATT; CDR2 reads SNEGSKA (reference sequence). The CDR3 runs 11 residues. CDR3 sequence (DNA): TGCAGTGCGGGGACAGACTACGAGCAGTACTTC. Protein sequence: CSAGTDYEQYF.

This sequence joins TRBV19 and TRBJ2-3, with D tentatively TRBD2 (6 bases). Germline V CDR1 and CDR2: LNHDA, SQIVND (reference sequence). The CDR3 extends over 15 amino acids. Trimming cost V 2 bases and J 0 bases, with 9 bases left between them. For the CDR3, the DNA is TGTGCCAGTAGTATAAGCGGGCCCAGCACAGATACGCAGTATTTT. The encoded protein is CASSISGPSTDTQYF.

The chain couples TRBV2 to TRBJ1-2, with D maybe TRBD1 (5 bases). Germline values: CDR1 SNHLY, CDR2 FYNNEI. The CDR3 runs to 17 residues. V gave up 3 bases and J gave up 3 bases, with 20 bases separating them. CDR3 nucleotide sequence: TGTGCCAGCAGTGATAGGACGGGCCTCAGGGACTACTATGGCTACACCTTC. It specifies CASSDRTGLRDYYGYTF. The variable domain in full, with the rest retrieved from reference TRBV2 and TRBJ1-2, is EPEVTQTPSHQVTQMGQEVILRCVPISNHLYFYWYRQILGQKVEFLVSFYNNEISEKSEIFDDQFSVERPDGSNFTLKIRSTKLEDSAMYFCASSDRTGLRDYYGYTFGSGTRLTVV.

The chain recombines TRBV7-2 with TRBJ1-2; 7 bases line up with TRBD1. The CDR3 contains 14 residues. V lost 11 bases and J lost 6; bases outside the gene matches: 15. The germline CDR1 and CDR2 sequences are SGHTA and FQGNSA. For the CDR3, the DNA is TGTGCCTGCCCAATACAGGGGAAGAGGGATGGCTACACCTTC. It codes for CACPIQGKRDGYTF.

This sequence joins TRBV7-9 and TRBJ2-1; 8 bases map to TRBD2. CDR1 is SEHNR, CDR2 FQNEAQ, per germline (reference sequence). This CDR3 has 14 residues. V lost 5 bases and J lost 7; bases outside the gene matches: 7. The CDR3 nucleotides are TGTGCCAGCAGCGCGCAGGCTAGCGGGAATGAGCAGTTCTTC. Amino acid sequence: CASSAQASGNEQFF.

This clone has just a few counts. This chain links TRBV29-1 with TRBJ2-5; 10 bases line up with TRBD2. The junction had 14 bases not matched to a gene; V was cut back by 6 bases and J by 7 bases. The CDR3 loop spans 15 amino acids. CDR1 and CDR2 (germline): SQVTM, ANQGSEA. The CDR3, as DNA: TGCAGCGTATCGCCTAGCGGGAGTACGGTCGGGACCCAGTACTTC. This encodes CSVSPSGSTVGTQYF.

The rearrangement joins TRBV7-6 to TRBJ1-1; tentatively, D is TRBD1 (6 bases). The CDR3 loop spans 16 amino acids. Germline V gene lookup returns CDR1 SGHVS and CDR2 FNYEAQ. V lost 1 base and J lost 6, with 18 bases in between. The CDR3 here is CASSLGSGGRSAEAFF. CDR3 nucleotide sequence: TGTGCCAGCAGCTTAGGGTCGGGGGGGCGTTCCGCTGAAGCTTTCTTT.

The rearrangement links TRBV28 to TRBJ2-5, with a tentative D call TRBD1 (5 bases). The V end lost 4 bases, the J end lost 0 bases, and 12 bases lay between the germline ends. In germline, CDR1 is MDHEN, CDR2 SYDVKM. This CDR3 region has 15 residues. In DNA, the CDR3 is TGTGCCAGCAGTTCCCGGCAGGGATACCAAGAGACCCAGTACTTC. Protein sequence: CASSSRQGYQETQYF.

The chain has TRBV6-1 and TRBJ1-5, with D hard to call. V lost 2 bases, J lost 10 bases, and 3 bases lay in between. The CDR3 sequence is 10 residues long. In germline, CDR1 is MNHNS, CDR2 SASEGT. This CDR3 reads CASSERPQHF. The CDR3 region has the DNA TGTGCCAGCAGTGAACGTCCCCAGCATTTT.

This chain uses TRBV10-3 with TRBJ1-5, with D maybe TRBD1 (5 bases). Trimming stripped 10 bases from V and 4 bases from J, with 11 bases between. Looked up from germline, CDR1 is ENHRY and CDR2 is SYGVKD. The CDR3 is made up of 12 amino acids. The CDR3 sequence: CASGATNQPQHF. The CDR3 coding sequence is TGTGCCAGCGGGGCGACGAATCAGCCCCAGCATTTT.

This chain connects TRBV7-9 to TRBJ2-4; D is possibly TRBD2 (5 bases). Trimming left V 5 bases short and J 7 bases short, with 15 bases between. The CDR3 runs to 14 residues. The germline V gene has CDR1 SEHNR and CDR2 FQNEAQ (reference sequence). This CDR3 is CASSLRSRGNIQYF. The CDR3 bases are TGTGCCAGCAGCCTCCGGTCAAGAGGGAACATTCAGTACTTC.

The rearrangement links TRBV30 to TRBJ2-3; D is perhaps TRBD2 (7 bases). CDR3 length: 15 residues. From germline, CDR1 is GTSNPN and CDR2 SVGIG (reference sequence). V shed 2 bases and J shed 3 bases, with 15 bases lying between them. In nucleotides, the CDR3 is TGTGCCTGGAGTACGTGGGGGGGCTCGACAGATACGCAGTATTTT. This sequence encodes CAWSTWGGSTDTQYF.

The CDR3 nucleotides are TGTGCCAGCAGTTACTCGAGGACAGGGTCAGATGGCTACACCTTC. Translation: CASSYSRTGSDGYTF. This sequence joins TRBV6-5 and TRBJ1-2, with 8 bases that match TRBD1. The ends lost 0 bases at V and 6 bases at J; junction bases unmatched: 6. The CDR3 length is 15 residues. Germline V CDR1 and CDR2: MNHEY, SVGAGI.

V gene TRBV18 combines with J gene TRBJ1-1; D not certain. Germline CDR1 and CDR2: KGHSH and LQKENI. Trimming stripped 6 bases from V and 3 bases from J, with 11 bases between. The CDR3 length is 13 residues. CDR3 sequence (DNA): TGTGCCAGCTCCCAAAGCGGGGACACTGAAGCTTTCTTT. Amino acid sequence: CASSQSGDTEAFF.

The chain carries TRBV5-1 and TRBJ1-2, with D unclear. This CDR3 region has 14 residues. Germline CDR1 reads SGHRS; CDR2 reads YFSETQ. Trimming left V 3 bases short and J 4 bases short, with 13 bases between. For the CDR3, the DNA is TGCGCCAGCAGCTGGTTCCTAAATCCCTATGGCTACACCTTC. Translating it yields CASSWFLNPYGYTF.

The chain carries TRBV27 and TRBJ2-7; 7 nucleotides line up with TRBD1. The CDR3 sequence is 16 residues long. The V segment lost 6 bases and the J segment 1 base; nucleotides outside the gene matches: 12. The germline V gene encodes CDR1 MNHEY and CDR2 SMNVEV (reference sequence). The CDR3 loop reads CASRRGQWGVSYEQYF. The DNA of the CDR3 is TGTGCCAGCAGGAGGGGACAGTGGGGAGTGTCCTACGAGCAGTACTTC.

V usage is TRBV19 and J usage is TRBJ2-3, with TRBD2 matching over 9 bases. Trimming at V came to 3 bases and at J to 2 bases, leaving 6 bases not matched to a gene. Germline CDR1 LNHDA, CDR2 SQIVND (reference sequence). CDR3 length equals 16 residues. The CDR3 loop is CASSIRLAGPTDTQYF. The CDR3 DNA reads TGTGCCAGTAGTATTAGGCTAGCGGGGCCCACAGATACGCAGTATTTT.

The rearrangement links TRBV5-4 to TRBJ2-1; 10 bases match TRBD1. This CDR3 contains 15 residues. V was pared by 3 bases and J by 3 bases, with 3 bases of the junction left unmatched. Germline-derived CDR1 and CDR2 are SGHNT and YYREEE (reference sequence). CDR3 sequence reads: CASSSGQGNYNEQFF. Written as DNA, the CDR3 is TGTGCCAGCAGCTCGGGACAGGGGAACTACAATGAGCAGTTCTTC.

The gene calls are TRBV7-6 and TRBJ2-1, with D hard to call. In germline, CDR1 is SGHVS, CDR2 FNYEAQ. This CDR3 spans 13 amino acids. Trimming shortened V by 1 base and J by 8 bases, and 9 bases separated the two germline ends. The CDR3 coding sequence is TGTGCCAGCAGCTTAGGAGAGTACGATGAGCAGTTCTTC. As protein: CASSLGEYDEQFF. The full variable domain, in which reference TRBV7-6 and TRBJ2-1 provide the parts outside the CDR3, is GAGVSQSPRYKVTKRGQDVALRCDPISGHVSLYWYRQALGQGPEFLTYFNYEAQQDKSGLPNDRFSAERPEGSISTLTIQRTEQRDSAMYRCASSLGEYDEQFFGPGTRLTVL.

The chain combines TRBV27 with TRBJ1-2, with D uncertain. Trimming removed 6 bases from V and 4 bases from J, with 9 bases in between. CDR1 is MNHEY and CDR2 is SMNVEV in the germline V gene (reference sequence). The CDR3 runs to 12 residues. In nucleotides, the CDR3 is TGTGCCAGCAGCTCAGGTCTCTATGGCTACACCTTC. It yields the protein CASSSGLYGYTF.

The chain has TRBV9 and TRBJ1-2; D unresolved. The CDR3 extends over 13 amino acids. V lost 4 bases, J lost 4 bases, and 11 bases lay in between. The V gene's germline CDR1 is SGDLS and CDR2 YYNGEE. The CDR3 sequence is CASSPGGAYGYTF. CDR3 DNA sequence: TGTGCCAGCAGCCCAGGAGGAGCCTATGGCTACACCTTC.